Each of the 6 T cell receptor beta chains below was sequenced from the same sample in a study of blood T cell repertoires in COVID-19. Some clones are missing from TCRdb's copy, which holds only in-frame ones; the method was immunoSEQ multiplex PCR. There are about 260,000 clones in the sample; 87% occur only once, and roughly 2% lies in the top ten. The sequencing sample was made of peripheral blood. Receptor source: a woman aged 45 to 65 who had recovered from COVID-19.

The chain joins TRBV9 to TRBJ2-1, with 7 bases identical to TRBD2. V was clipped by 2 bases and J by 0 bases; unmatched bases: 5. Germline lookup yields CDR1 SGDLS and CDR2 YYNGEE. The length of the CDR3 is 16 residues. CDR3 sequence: CASSVRRGVSYNEQFF. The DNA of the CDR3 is TGTGCCAGCAGCGTCCGTCGGGGGGTCTCCTACAATGAGCAGTTCTTC.

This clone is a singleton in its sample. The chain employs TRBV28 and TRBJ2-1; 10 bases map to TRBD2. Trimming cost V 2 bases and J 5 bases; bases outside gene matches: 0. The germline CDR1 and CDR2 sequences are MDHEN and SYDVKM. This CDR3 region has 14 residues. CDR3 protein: CASSLSGGDNEQFF. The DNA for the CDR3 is TGTGCCAGCAGTTTAAGCGGGGGGGACAATGAGCAGTTCTTC.

The CDR3 is CASSKRRDRDYNEKLFF. The DNA for the CDR3 is TGTGCCAGCAGCAAACGCCGGGACAGGGACTATAATGAAAAACTGTTTTTT. The gene calls are TRBV7-9 and TRBJ1-4; 9 nucleotides align to TRBD1. Trimming cost V 5 bases and J 4 bases; bases outside gene matches: 11. Per the germline V gene, CDR1 is SEHNR and CDR2 is FQNEAQ (reference sequence). The CDR3 totals 17 residues.

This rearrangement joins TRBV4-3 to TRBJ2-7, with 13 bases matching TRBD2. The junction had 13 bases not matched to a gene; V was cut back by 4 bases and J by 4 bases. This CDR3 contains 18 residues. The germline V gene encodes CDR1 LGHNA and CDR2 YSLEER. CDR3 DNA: TGCGCCAGCAGCCGGACAACTAGCGGGGGGGCCGTCGTTTACGAGCAGTACTTC. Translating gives CASSRTTSGGAVVYEQYF.

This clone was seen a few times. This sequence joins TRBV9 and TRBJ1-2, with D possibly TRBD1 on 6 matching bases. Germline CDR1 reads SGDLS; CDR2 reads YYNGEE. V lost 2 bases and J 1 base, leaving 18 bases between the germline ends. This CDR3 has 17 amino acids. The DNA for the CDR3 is TGTGCCAGCAGCGTCGGGAGAGGGGGACTACTTAACTATGGCTACACCTTC. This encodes CASSVGRGGLLNYGYTF.

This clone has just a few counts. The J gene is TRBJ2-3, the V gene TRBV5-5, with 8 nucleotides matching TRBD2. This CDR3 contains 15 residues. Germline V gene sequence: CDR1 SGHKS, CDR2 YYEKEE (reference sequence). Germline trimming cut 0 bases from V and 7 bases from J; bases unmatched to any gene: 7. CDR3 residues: CASSLAGTRVNTQYF. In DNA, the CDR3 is TGTGCCAGCAGCTTGGCCGGGACTAGGGTGAATACGCAGTATTTT. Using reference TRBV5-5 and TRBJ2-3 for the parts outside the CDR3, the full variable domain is DAGVTQSPTHLIKTRGQQVTLRCSPISGHKSVSWYQQVLGQGPQFIFQYYEKEERGRGNFPDRFSARQFPNYSSELNVNALLLGDSALYLCASSLAGTRVNTQYFGPGTRLTVL.